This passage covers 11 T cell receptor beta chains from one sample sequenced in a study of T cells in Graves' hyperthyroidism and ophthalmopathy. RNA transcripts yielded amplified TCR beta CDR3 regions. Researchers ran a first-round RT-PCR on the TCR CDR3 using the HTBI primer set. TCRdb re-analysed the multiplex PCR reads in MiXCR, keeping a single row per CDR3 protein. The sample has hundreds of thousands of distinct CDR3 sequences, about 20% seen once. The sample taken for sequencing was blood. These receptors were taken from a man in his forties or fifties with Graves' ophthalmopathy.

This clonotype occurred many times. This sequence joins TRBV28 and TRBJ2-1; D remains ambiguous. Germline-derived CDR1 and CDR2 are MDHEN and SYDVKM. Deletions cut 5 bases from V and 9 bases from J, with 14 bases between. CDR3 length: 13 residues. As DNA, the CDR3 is TGTGCCAGCAGTCCGTCCGTGTGGGGTGAGCAGTTCTTC. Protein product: CASSPSVWGEQFF. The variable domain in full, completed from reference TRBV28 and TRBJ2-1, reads DVKVTQSSRYLVKRTGEKVFLECVQDMDHENMFWYRQDPGLGLRLIYFSYDVKMKEKGDIPEGYSVSREKKERFSLILESASTNQTSMYLCASSPSVWGEQFFGPGTRLTVL.

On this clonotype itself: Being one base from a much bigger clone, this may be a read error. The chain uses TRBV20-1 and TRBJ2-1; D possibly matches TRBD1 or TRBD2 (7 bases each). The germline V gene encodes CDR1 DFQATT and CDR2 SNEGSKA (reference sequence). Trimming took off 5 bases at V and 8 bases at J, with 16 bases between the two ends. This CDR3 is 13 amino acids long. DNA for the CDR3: TGCAGTGCTGCGACAGGGAGGGTCGATGAGCAGTTCTTC. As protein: CSAATGRVDEQFF.

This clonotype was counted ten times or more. CDR3 residues: CASSETSGWNTGELFF. The CDR3 DNA follows: TGTGCCAGCAGTGAAACCTCCGGGTGGAACACCGGGGAGCTGTTTTTT. V and J are TRBV2 and TRBJ2-2; D gene unclear. CDR3 length equals 16 residues. Deletions cut 2 bases from V and 1 base from J, with 11 bases between. The germline V gene encodes CDR1 SNHLY and CDR2 FYNNEI.

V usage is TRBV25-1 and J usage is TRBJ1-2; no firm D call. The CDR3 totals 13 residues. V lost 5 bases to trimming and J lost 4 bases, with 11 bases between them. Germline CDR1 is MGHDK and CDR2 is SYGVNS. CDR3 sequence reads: CASSPDGPYGYTF. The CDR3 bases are TGTGCCAGCAGTCCGGACGGCCCCTATGGCTACACCTTC.

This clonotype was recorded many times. This CDR3 reads CAISTLWGPSYNEQFF. CDR3 in DNA: TGTGCCATCAGTACTCTTTGGGGGCCCTCCTACAATGAGCAGTTCTTC. The chain has TRBV10-3 and TRBJ2-1; weak D call: TRBD1 (6 bases). This CDR3 contains 16 residues. Germline CDR1 ENHRY, CDR2 SYGVKD. V was clipped by 5 bases and J by 0 bases, with 14 bases between them.

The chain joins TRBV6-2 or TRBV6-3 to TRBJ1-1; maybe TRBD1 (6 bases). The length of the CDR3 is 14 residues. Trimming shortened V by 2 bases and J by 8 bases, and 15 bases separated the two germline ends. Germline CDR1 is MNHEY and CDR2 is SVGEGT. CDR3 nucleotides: TGTGCCAGCAGTTACCTCGGTCAGGGGAGGGAAGCTTTCTTT. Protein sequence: CASSYLGQGREAFF.

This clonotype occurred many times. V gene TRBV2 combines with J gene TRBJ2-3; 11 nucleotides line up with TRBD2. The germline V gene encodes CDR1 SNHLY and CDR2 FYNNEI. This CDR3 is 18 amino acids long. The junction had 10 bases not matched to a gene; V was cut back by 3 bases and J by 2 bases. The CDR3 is CASSEVLAGGLITDTQYF. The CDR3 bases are TGTGCCAGCAGTGAGGTCCTAGCGGGGGGCCTTATCACAGATACGCAGTATTTT.

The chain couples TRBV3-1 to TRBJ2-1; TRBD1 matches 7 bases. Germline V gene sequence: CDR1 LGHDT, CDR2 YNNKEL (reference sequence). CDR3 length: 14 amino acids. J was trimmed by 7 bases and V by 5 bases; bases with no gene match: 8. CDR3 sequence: CASSAFTGVNEQFF. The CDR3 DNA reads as TGTGCCAGCAGCGCATTTACAGGGGTAAATGAGCAGTTCTTC.

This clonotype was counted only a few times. DNA for the CDR3: TGCGCCAGCAGCTTGACAGGGTCGAGCGATTCACCCCTCCACTTT. It codes for CASSLTGSSDSPLHF. This rearrangement joins TRBV5-1 to TRBJ1-6; D possibly corresponds to TRBD1 (6 bases). The CDR3 sequence is 15 residues long. Looked up from germline, CDR1 is SGHRS and CDR2 is YFSETQ. V shed 1 base and J shed 8 bases, with 13 bases lying between them. Filled out from reference TRBV5-1 and TRBJ1-6, the complete variable domain reads KAGVTQTPRYLIKTRGQQVTLSCSPISGHRSVSWYQQTPGQGLQFLFEYFSETQRNKGNFPGRFSGRQFSNSRSEMNVSTLELGDSALYLCASSLTGSSDSPLHFGNGTRLTVT.

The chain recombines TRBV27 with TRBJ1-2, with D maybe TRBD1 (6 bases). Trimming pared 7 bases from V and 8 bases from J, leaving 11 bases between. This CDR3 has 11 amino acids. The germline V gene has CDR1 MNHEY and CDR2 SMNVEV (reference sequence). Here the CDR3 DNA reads TGTGCCAGCAAGGGGGGGGCCGGCTACACCTTC. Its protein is CASKGGAGYTF.

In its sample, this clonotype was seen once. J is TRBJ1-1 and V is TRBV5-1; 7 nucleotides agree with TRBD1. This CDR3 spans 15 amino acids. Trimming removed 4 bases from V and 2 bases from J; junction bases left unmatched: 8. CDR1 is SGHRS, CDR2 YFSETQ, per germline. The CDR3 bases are TGCGCCAGCAGCCGATCAGGGGGATTAAACACTGAAGCTTTCTTT. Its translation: CASSRSGGLNTEAFF.